Listed here are 3 T cell receptor beta chains from one sample, sequenced in a study of blood T cell repertoires in COVID-19 (dated by TCRdb to 2019 to 2021). The receptor library was made with the immunoSEQ multiplex PCR assay. Here the immuneACCESS table is served through TCRdb, limited to in-frame sequences with V and J called. Missing clones are a known gap in these copies; in checked studies unresolved V genes cover under half, and the rest lacks a known reason. In this sample the table shows 200,000 or so clones, about four fifths of which occur a single time. The top ten hold approximately 2.5% of the sample. The source material was peripheral blood. The receptors shown here come from a woman aged 60-75 years with acute or convalescent COVID-19.

The V and J genes are TRBV5-1 and TRBJ2-1, with D uncertain. Germline CDR1 and CDR2: SGHRS and YFSETQ. The V end lost 5 bases, the J end lost 3 bases, and 3 bases lay between the germline ends. The CDR3 is made up of 11 amino acids. CDR3 bases: TGCGCCAGCAGGAGCTACAATGAGCAGTTCTTC. Translated: CASRSYNEQFF. The whole variable domain, remainder taken from reference TRBV5-1 and TRBJ2-1, is KAGVTQTPRYLIKTRGQQVTLSCSPISGHRSVSWYQQTPGQGLQFLFEYFSETQRNKGNFPGRFSGRQFSNSRSEMNVSTLELGDSALYLCASRSYNEQFFGPGTRLTVL.

This sequence joins TRBV5-4 and TRBJ1-6; unclear D gene. V dropped 3 bases and J dropped 8 bases, with 21 bases sitting between them. This CDR3 comprises 17 residues. The germline V gene has CDR1 SGHNT and CDR2 YYREEE (reference sequence). The CDR3, as DNA: TGTGCCAGCAGCTCTGACGGACCGGGGAGAGCCCATTCACCCCTCCACTTT. Its translation is CASSSDGPGRAHSPLHF. Filled out from reference TRBV5-4 and TRBJ1-6, the complete variable domain reads ETGVTQSPTHLIKTRGQQVTLRCSSQSGHNTVSWYQQALGQGPQFIFQYYREEENGRGNFPPRFSGLQFPNYSSELNVNALELDDSALYLCASSSDGPGRAHSPLHFGNGTRLTVT.

The rearrangement links TRBV28 to TRBJ1-1, with D possibly TRBD1 on 6 matching bases. The CDR3 sequence is 15 residues long. Germline V gives CDR1 MDHEN, CDR2 SYDVKM. V was pared by 7 bases and J by 2 bases, with 17 bases between. CDR3 sequence (DNA): TGTGCCAGCAACGCCCCGGGACAATTCAACACTGAAGCTTTCTTT. The encoded protein is CASNAPGQFNTEAFF.